The clone carrying this TCR beta chain occurred a few times. This record comes from a study of cytotoxic CD8 clonotypes in ibrutinib-treated CLL. J was trimmed by 7 bases and V by 4 bases; bases with no gene match: 12. The length of the CDR3 is 15 residues. Germline V gives CDR1 SGHRS, CDR2 YFSETQ. Profiling relied on immunoSEQ multiplex PCR, and the TCRdb table lists in-frame clones only, not all of them. The sample shows approximately 12,000 clones, 62% of them seen only once. Roughly 2.2 micrograms of genomic DNA (from cryopreserved PBMCs) were used for TCR beta libraries. This chain joins TRBV5-1 and TRBJ2-7; 9 bases match TRBD1. The sequence came from a human donor with chronic lymphocytic leukemia. Source: PBMCs, taken before ibrutinib treatment. The CDR3 loop reads CASSPSGTGRREQYF. CDR3 nucleotide sequence: TGCGCCAGCAGCCCTTCCGGGACAGGGAGGCGGGAGCAGTACTTC.